Sequencing of this TCR beta chain was carried out in a study of regulatory T cells in long-lasting Graves disease (dated by TCRdb to about 2021). Describing the broader study: Persistent Graves' disease was defined as persistently positive TSH receptor autoantibodies together with antithyroid drug treatment for over 5 years. TCR sequencing covered around 13 persistent and around 20 newly diagnosed Graves' disease patients, some 35 samples in total. Antithyroid drugs had been taken for approximately 9.7 years on average by persistent Graves' disease patients in the clinical cohort. Peripheral blood TCR sequencing and RNA sequencing compared persistent Graves' disease patients with newly diagnosed Graves' disease patients. The study was conducted in China and was registered as a clinical trial.

This clonotype was observed a handful of times. The target of this receptor is not known. Nothing much larger sits one base from this clone, and base qualities are not available. Library creation used multiplex PCR. Sequencing was carried out with an Illumina HiSeq 4000. To build TCR beta libraries, CDR3 regions were amplified by Arm-PCR using iRepertoire HTBI primers. Gel purification was performed on PCR products prior to sequencing. In the authors' own workflow: A total of 62 TRBV and 14 TRBJ segments were identified across samples and were used for gene usage analysis of CDR3 amino acid clonotypes. Filtered high-quality paired reads were merged into contigs using COPE and FqMerger. Contigs were aligned with BLAST to IMGT TRBV, TRBD and TRBJ reference genes, and CDR3 was defined per IMGT. Clonotypes above 0.1% frequency were classified as highly expanded clones. Shannon entropy served as the measure of repertoire diversity, while the Gini coefficient captured V-J evenness. Public clonotypes were defined as clonotypes shared by more than one individual. The public sequencing data were trimmed at Q25 with fastp and processed into clonotypes with MiXCR by TCRdb, which kept only in-frame beta chains. Rows with one shared CDR3 protein collapse into an entry with the most common genes and DNA. The V and J calls, along with clone size, are taken from TCRdb and not from the paper's own processing. In this sample the table shows a few hundred thousand distinct CDR3 sequences, 20% to 25% of which occur a single time. The ten top clones hold around a quarter of the sample.

This sample's time point label indicates: persistent/refractory GD, antithyroid drugs over 5 years with positive TRAb. For both TCR sequencing and RNA sequencing, RNA was extracted from PBMCs using TRIzol. The diagnosis of Graves' disease followed American Thyroid Association guidelines. Patients were recruited from an endocrinology department in Xi'an, China. Each patient gave approximately 9.7 milliliters of peripheral blood, collected in an EDTA anticoagulant tube. Ficoll Paque Plus density gradient separation was used to isolate PBMCs, and no further T cell sorting was done. An Agilent 2100 Bioanalyzer and agarose gel were used to check RNA quality, and a NanoDrop 2000 was used to measure RNA concentration. From the cysteine up to the phenylalanine, the CDR3 has a length of 16 residues. Only the CDR3 part of the read is kept: 48 bases, read in frame from the first base. V gives up 1 base and J gives up 5 bases, and the segment between their germline ends measures 14 bases. The germline V gene yields MGHRA for CDR1 and YSYEKL for CDR2.

Overall results and qualifications from the work: Compared with newly diagnosed patients, patients with persistent Graves' disease had lower TCR Shannon entropy and fewer highly expanded clones, which suggests clonal expansion. The authors acknowledged the small sample size as a limitation that may reduce accuracy. More public clonotypes were shared among persistent patients (under 3,000) than among newly diagnosed patients (roughly 1,000). Sequencing and analysis were restricted to the TCR beta chain. TRBV28, TRBJ1-2 and TRBJ2-5 were preferentially used in persistent disease, while TRBV20-1 and TRBJ2-1 were favored in newly diagnosed disease. Peripheral blood alone was examined, since thyroid tissue, which constituted the primary lesion, could not be accessed.

In this chain, TRBV4-1 is recombined with TRBJ2-2; the D gene is tentatively TRBD1 or TRBD2, each matching 5 bases. The sample consisted of peripheral blood mononuclear cells (PBMCs), taken when the disease was refractory, from a patient treated with antithyroid drugs. This clonotype was obtained from a woman in her forties with Graves disease. Donor details come from another sample of the same person, matched by shared clones. The CDR3 loop reads CASSQATGRKTGELFF. The bases read TGCGCCAGCAGCCAAGCGACGGGGCGAAAGACCGGGGAGCTGTTTTTT.